The rows below give T cell receptor beta chains drawn from one sample of a study of T cells after yellow fever vaccination. TCRdb ran MiXCR on the 5' RACE reads and lists one entry per CDR3 protein. The top ten clones hold 2.2% of a sample with some 69,000 distinct CDR3 sequences, under 6.5% of them seen once. Sample: CD4+ T cells sorted from PBMCs, taken less than 16 days after the first yellow fever vaccination. These receptors came from a young man who received the YFV17D yellow fever vaccine. The CDR3 runs from the conserved cysteine through the conserved F or W. Fields, in order: V gene, clone size, J gene, D gene, CDR3 DNA, CDR3 protein. The D gene is left open where the match is weak. Sizes are listed as once, few, many, or a class for an expanded clone.

TRBV5-6	few	TRBJ1-2	-	TGTGCCAGCAGCTTGGTCAGTGGCTCCGGCTACACCTTC	CASSLVSGSGYTF
TRBV20-1	many	TRBJ2-7	TRBD1	TGCAGTGCTGACACCGGGACAGGGACCTACGAGCAGTACTTC	CSADTGTGTYEQYF
TRBV7-2	many	TRBJ1-2	-	TGTGCCAGCAGCTTAGCCGGAACCCCAGGCCATGGCTACACCTTC	CASSLAGTPGHGYTF
TRBV18	many	TRBJ2-7	-	TGTGCCAGCTCACCACCTTCCAGAGAGCAGTACTTC	CASSPPSREQYF
TRBV15	many	TRBJ2-1	TRBD2	TGTGCCACCCTCGGGACTAGCGGAAACAATGAGCAGTTCTTC	CATLGTSGNNEQFF
TRBV20-1	many	TRBJ2-5	-	TGCAGTGCTAGAGAGGCAGGGCGAGGATGGGTGACCCAGTACTTC	CSAREAGRGWVTQYF
TRBV6-2/TRBV6-3	many	TRBJ2-7	-	TGTGCCAGCAGTTATGGGACTCTTATAGTCGAGCAGTACTTC	CASSYGTLIVEQYF
TRBV5-1	many	TRBJ2-1	TRBD1	TGCGCCAGCAGCTTGGCAGGGGGCGTTAACAATGAGCAGTTCTTC	CASSLAGGVNNEQFF
TRBV7-6	many	TRBJ2-2	TRBD1	TGTGCCTCCCAATTGTTCGGGGACAGCACCGGGGAGCTGTTTTTT	CASQLFGDSTGELFF
TRBV12-3/TRBV12-4	few	TRBJ1-4	TRBD1	TGTGCCAGCAGCGGAAGACAGGGGGCTAATGAAAAACTGTTTTTT	CASSGRQGANEKLFF
TRBV5-1	many	TRBJ2-1	TRBD1	TGCGCCAGCAGCCCACCGGGACAGAATGAGCAGTTCTTC	CASSPPGQNEQFF
TRBV7-6	many	TRBJ2-1	TRBD2	TGTGCCAGCAGCTTAGGCGGCACTAGCGGGGGGACCTACAATGAGCAGTTCTTC	CASSLGGTSGGTYNEQFF
TRBV20-1	many	TRBJ1-2	-	TGCAGTGCTGGACGACCCCAAGGGGGACGTAACTATGGCTACACCTTC	CSAGRPQGGRNYGYTF
TRBV12-3/TRBV12-4	many	TRBJ2-7	-	TGTGCCAGCGGACTGACAGCAGCCTCCTACGAGCAGTACTTC	CASGLTAASYEQYF